One sample yielded the 20 T cell receptor beta chains listed below, sequenced in a study of blood T cells in healthy people across ages (dated by TCRdb to 2013 to 2016). Libraries were built with 5' RACE. A second PCR of about 6 to 11 cycles was run with a J-beta primer mix and a sample-barcoded 5' primer. The public reads were reanalyzed by TCRdb: fastp trimming at Q25, MiXCR alignment, in-frame beta chains only. CDR3 protein duplicates are merged, each entry listing the most common genes and DNA. A total of around 1,900,000 distinct CDR3 sequences appear in this sample, 35% to 50% of them only once. The ten largest clones take up more than 20% of the sample. Sequencing was done on a sample of blood. These receptors all come from a human donor in good health.

This clonotype was picked up a small number of times. V gene TRBV12-5 combines with J gene TRBJ2-5; 11 positions match TRBD2. The CDR3 totals 16 residues. CDR1 is LGHNT, CDR2 FRNRAP, per germline. With V trimmed by 4 bases and J by 1 base, 5 bases remained unmatched. CDR3 DNA: TGTGCTAGTGGTTGGGGGACTAGCGGATCCCAAGAGACCCAGTACTTC. Its protein is CASGWGTSGSQETQYF.

The chain carries TRBV7-9 and TRBJ1-3; tentatively, D is TRBD1 (5 bases). This CDR3 has 16 residues. CDR1 is SEHNR, CDR2 FQNEAQ, per germline (reference sequence). Trimming pared 10 bases from V and 2 bases from J, leaving 21 bases between. CDR3 DNA: TGTGCCACCGACCCCCATCAGGGTACTACTGGAAACACCATATATTTT. Amino acids: CATDPHQGTTGNTIYF.

This clonotype was detected a few times. The junction departs from the called germline gene at one end, perhaps through a read error. The V call is TRBV5-1, the J call TRBJ1-1; TRBD1 matches at 8 bases. This CDR3 contains 14 residues. CDR1 and CDR2 from the germline V gene are SGHRS and YFSETQ. The CDR3 here is CASSFTGGNTEAFF. CDR3 nucleotide sequence: TGTGCCAGCAGTTTTACAGGGGGGAACACTGAAGCTTTCTTT. Together with reference TRBV5-1 and TRBJ1-1, the CDR3 gives the full variable domain: KAGVTQTPRYLIKTRGQQVTLSCSPISGHRSVSWYQQTPGQGLQFLFEYFSETQRNKGNFPGRFSGRQFSNSRSEMNVSTLELGDSALYLCASSFTGGNTEAFFGQGTRLTVV.

This clonotype was seen a single time. The chain uses TRBV6-2 or TRBV6-3 and TRBJ2-6; 7 bases are a match to TRBD1. The CDR3 spans 15 residues. V lost 6 bases and J lost 4; bases outside the gene matches: 6. Germline V gives CDR1 MNHEY, CDR2 SVGEGT. The CDR3 region is CASSMQGDGANVLTF. CDR3 sequence (DNA): TGTGCCAGCAGCATGCAGGGGGACGGGGCCAACGTCCTGACTTTC.

A remark on this clonotype: One junction end disagrees with the germline gene, perhaps due to a read error. This chain uses TRBV9 with TRBJ1-6; 9 bases fit TRBD1. The CDR3 loop spans 17 amino acids. Looked up from germline, CDR1 is SGDLS and CDR2 is YYNGEE. The DNA of the CDR3 is TGTGCCGGCAGCGTAGGAGCCAGGGACAGGGCTAATTCACCCCTCCACTTT. Residues: CAGSVGARDRANSPLHF.

V gene TRBV5-4 combines with J gene TRBJ1-1; D possibly corresponds to TRBD1 (6 bases). CDR1 is SGHNT, CDR2 YYREEE, per germline (reference sequence). V dropped 5 bases and J dropped 1 base, with 12 bases sitting between them. The CDR3 consists of 14 residues. The CDR3 nucleotides are TGTGCCAGCAGGAAGGGGGGGGAGAACACTGAAGCTTTCTTT. It translates to CASRKGGENTEAFF.

The CDR3 loop is CASRDLRLAFGETQYF. The DNA for the CDR3 is TGTGCCAGCAGGGACCTACGACTAGCTTTTGGTGAGACCCAGTACTTC. The V call is TRBV6-2 or TRBV6-3, the J call TRBJ2-5; 7 bases fit TRBD2. The V and J ends lost 6 bases and 5 bases, in that order; junction bases with no gene match: 15. CDR3 size: 16 residues. Germline assignment: CDR1 MNHEY and CDR2 SVGEGT.

This clonotype showed up just a few times. The genes are TRBV20-1 and TRBJ2-5; weak D call: TRBD2 (6 bases). CDR3 length: 13 amino acids. Trimming took 3 bases from V and 4 from J, leaving 12 bases between them. Per germline, CDR1 DFQATT and CDR2 SNEGSKA (reference sequence). The chain's CDR3 is CSARDRGVETQYF. The DNA for the CDR3 is TGCAGTGCTAGGGACCGCGGGGTAGAGACCCAGTACTTC.

This clonotype was seen only a few times. The V gene is TRBV28, the J gene TRBJ2-7, with unresolved D. Germline CDR1 MDHEN, CDR2 SYDVKM. Trimming removed 7 bases from V and 2 bases from J, with 18 bases in between. This CDR3 comprises 15 residues. This chain's CDR3 is CASTPLRVGTYEQYF. CDR3 nucleotides: TGTGCCAGCACCCCACTGCGCGTCGGTACCTACGAGCAGTACTTC.

This clonotype came up a few times. The CDR3 sequence: CASTEGLIYEQYF. Written as DNA, the CDR3 is TGTGCCAGCACCGAGGGACTTATCTACGAGCAGTACTTC. The rearrangement uses TRBV6-1 and TRBJ2-7, with D perhaps matching TRBD2 (6 bases). This CDR3 is 13 amino acids long. Trimming removed 7 bases from V and 3 bases from J, with 13 bases in between. Germline values: CDR1 MNHNS, CDR2 SASEGT.

The chain employs TRBV7-2 and TRBJ2-5; tentatively, D is TRBD1 or TRBD2 (5 bases each). Trimming stripped 3 bases from V and 5 bases from J, with 13 bases between. Germline loops: CDR1 SGHTA, CDR2 FQGNSA. The CDR3 runs 14 residues. CDR3 nucleotides: TGTGCCAGCAGCTTCTACGGGGACGGGGAGACCCAGTACTTC. It specifies CASSFYGDGETQYF. The whole variable domain, filled in from reference TRBV7-2 and TRBJ2-5, reads GAGVSQSPSNKVTEKGKDVELRCDPISGHTALYWYRQSLGQGLEFLIYFQGNSAPDKSGLPSDRFSAERTGGSVSTLTIQRTQQEDSAVYLCASSFYGDGETQYFGPGTRLLVL.

This clonotype was seen only a few times. This chain links TRBV28 with TRBJ2-4; perhaps D is TRBD1 or TRBD2 (6 bases each). V dropped 2 bases and J dropped 2 bases, with 10 bases sitting between them. Germline CDR1 and CDR2: MDHEN and SYDVKM. There are 15 residues in the CDR3. The CDR3 DNA reads as TGTGCCAGCAGTTTAGGAGGGGGAACCAAAAACATTCAGTACTTC. It specifies CASSLGGGTKNIQYF.

This clonotype was seen ten or more times. This chain uses TRBV29-1 with TRBJ2-7; possible D gene TRBD2, 5 bases. Trimming removed 4 bases at V and 3 bases at J, with 13 bases between. Germline-derived CDR1 and CDR2 are SQVTM and ANQGSEA. The CDR3 loop spans 13 amino acids. CDR3 sequence: CSVGGRQIYEQYF. The CDR3 coding sequence is TGCAGCGTTGGAGGGCGACAAATCTACGAGCAGTACTTC.

The table lists this clonotype with a few counts. The chain links TRBV12-3 or TRBV12-4 to TRBJ2-7, with D perhaps matching TRBD1 or TRBD2 (5 bases each). V was cut by 7 bases and J by 3 bases, with 16 bases left in between. The CDR3 has 14 amino acids. CDR3 DNA sequence: TGTGCCAGCACTCCCCGGGACCGCTACTACGAGCAGTACTTC. This codes for CASTPRDRYYEQYF.

This clonotype came up a few times. The chain has TRBV7-2 and TRBJ2-1; 10 nucleotides align to TRBD2. The CDR3 runs 14 residues. J lost 4 bases, V lost 6 bases, and 3 bases had no gene match. Germline CDR1 is SGHTA and CDR2 is FQGNSA. The CDR3 loop reads CASRSSGGYNEQFF. In DNA, the CDR3 is TGTGCCAGCAGGTCTAGCGGGGGATACAATGAGCAGTTCTTC.

This chain uses TRBV10-3 with TRBJ1-2, with a tentative D call TRBD1 (5 bases). Looked up from germline, CDR1 is ENHRY and CDR2 is SYGVKD. The CDR3 is made up of 12 amino acids. The CDR3 region is CRTGGEDYGYTF. CDR3 in DNA: TGTCGTACAGGCGGTGAGGACTATGGCTACACCTTC.

The chain couples TRBV7-2 to TRBJ2-1, with 7 bases identical to TRBD2. Germline CDR1 SGHTA, CDR2 FQGNSA. V was clipped by 5 bases and J by 13 bases; unmatched bases: 17. CDR3 length: 15 residues. The CDR3 nucleotides are TGTGCCAGCAGCCTGACCGGGACTAATGCACCGAAACAGTTCTTC. Encoded protein: CASSLTGTNAPKQFF.

This sequence joins TRBV6-5 and TRBJ2-3; D gene unclear. This CDR3 is built from 16 residues. Per the germline V gene, CDR1 is MNHEY and CDR2 is SVGAGI. V lost 6 bases and J lost 1, with 17 bases in between. Written as DNA, the CDR3 is TGTGCCAGCAGGTATCGTTGGGTTGATGGCACAGATACGCAGTATTTT. Protein product: CASRYRWVDGTDTQYF.

This clonotype was recorded a few times. This chain joins TRBV6-2 or TRBV6-3 and TRBJ1-2, with a possible D match to TRBD1 (6 bases). This CDR3 is built from 14 residues. The germline gives CDR1 MNHEY, CDR2 SVGEGT. V was shortened by 0 bases and J by 8 bases, with 13 bases between the two germline ends. CDR3 sequence reads: CASSYSAGVDGYTF. In nucleotides, the CDR3 is TGTGCCAGCAGTTACTCGGCAGGGGTTGACGGCTACACCTTC.

The DNA for the CDR3 is TGCAGTGTAACAGGGTACCTCGGAATCACTGAAGCTTTCTTT. As protein: CSVTGYLGITEAFF. The rearrangement uses TRBV20-1 and TRBJ1-1, with a tentative D call TRBD1 (6 bases). CDR1 and CDR2 from the germline V gene are DFQATT and SNEGSKA (reference sequence). V dropped 7 bases and J dropped 4 bases, with 19 bases sitting between them. The CDR3 runs to 14 residues.